Sequencing of this T cell receptor beta chain was carried out in a study of cytomegalovirus exposure and HLA in healthy donors. CDR3 length: 12 amino acids. V dropped 1 base and J dropped 6 bases, with 9 bases sitting between them. Germline assignment: CDR1 GTSNPN and CDR2 SVGIG (reference sequence). The PCR was carried out with 60 Vbeta primers and 13 Jbeta primers. TCRdb's table, derived via immunoSEQ multiplex PCR, lists solely in-frame clones and lacks some. Among 96,000 or so clones listed, 65% to 80% were seen once. Comments on this clone: Its target is unknown.

Findings and limits, study-wide: Earlier analysis found most TCR beta V segments productive about 90% or about 30% of the time. Exclusion as indistinguishable affected some V segments, including TRBV6-2 and TRBV6-3.

The material sequenced was PBMCs. The rearrangement links TRBV30 to TRBJ1-1; D call uncertain. The sequence came from a woman aged 70-85 years in good health and CMV-seropositive. CDR3 coding DNA: TGTGCCTGGAGTGAGGTGAGCGCTGAAGCTTTCTTT. It yields the protein CAWSEVSAEAFF.